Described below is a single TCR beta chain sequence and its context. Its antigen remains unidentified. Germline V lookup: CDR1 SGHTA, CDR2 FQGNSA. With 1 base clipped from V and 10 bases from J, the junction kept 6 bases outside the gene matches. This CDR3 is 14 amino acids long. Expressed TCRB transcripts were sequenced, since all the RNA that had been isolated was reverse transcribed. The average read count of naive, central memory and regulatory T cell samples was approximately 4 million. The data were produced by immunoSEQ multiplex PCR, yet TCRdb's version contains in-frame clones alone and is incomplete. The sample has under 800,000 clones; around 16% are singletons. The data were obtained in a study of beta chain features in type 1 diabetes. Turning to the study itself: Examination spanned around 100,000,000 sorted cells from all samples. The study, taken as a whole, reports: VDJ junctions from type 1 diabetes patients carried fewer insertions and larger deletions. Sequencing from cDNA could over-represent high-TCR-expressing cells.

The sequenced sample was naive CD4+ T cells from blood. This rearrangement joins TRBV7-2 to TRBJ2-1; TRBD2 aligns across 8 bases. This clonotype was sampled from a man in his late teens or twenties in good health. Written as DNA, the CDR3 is TGTGCCAGCAGCTTAGTATCTAGCGGGTACGAGCAGTTCTTC. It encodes CASSLVSSGYEQFF.